This T cell receptor (beta chain) appears in the sequencing data of a study of blood T cell dynamics during melanoma immunotherapy. Produced via immunoSEQ multiplex PCR; TCRdb's table is partial and in-frame only. The sample lists roughly 7,000 clones; roughly 81% were seen once. Noted time point: week 3, after first cycle of checkpoint inhibitor. Germline V CDR1 and CDR2: SNHLY, FYNNEI. V dropped 4 bases and J dropped 5; count of bases not matched to a gene: 20. The CDR3 totals 20 residues. Sequenced material: blood, taken from a patient treated with checkpoint blockade. V and J are TRBV2 and TRBJ2-1, with TRBD2 matching 10 bases. The clonotype was recovered from a human donor with melanoma. Some clones in this sample may be carry-over from other donors' samples. The CDR3 DNA reads TGTGCCAGCAGTGCAGGCCACCCGGGACTAGCGTGGGGGAGAAACAATGAGCAGTTCTTC. This encodes CASSAGHPGLAWGRNNEQFF.